Below, 22 T cell receptor beta chains from the same sample are listed, as sequenced in a study of blood T cell repertoires in COVID-19. The data were produced by immunoSEQ multiplex PCR, yet TCRdb's version contains in-frame clones alone and is incomplete. The sample lists around 150,000 clones, about 82% seen once, with 3.5% to 5% in the top ten. Sequenced input: peripheral blood. The receptors originated from a woman older than 75 with active or convalescent COVID-19.

The chain has TRBV3-1 (or the pseudogene TRBV3-2) and TRBJ1-1, with 7 bases matching TRBD1. CDR3 length equals 15 residues. Germline-derived CDR1 and CDR2 are LGHDT and YNNKEL (reference sequence). J gave up 5 bases and V 1 base, and 7 bases lay outside the gene matches. The CDR3 loop is CASSQGDRERTEAFF. DNA for the CDR3: TGTGCCAGCAGCCAAGGAGACAGGGAGAGGACTGAAGCTTTCTTT.

J is TRBJ2-6 and V is TRBV28; no clear D gene. V shed 7 bases and J shed 0 bases, with 7 bases lying between them. The germline V gene has CDR1 MDHEN and CDR2 SYDVKM. The CDR3 is made up of 14 amino acids. The CDR3 reads CASTVDSGANVLTF. DNA of the CDR3: TGTGCCAGCACCGTAGACTCTGGGGCCAACGTCCTGACTTTC.

This clone appeared a few times. The rearrangement joins TRBV2 to TRBJ2-5, with D tentatively TRBD2 (5 bases). Germline-derived CDR1 and CDR2 are SNHLY and FYNNEI. The CDR3 is 16 amino acids. The V end was cut by 6 bases, the J end by 6 bases, with 23 bases between. The CDR3, as DNA: TGTGCCAGCAGGGAAAGGACTGTCTACCTGCGAAAGACCCAGTACTTC. Amino acid sequence: CASRERTVYLRKTQYF.

The chain joins TRBV6-6 to TRBJ1-6; D possibly corresponds to TRBD1 (6 bases). The V gene's germline CDR1 is MNHNY and CDR2 SVGAGI (reference sequence). CDR3 length: 12 residues. Trimming shortened V by 7 bases and J by 18 bases, and 19 bases separated the two germline ends. The CDR3 protein is CASTSTGGTSHF. CDR3 DNA: TGTGCCAGCACCTCGACAGGTGGTACTAGCCACTTT.

The J gene is TRBJ1-4, the V gene TRBV24-1; 8 bases are a match to TRBD1. The CDR3 consists of 16 residues. V was pared by 2 bases and J by 4 bases, with 5 bases of the junction left unmatched. Germline values: CDR1 KGHDR, CDR2 SFDVKD. The CDR3 nucleotides are TGTGCCACCAGTGATTCGAGGACAGGGTTTAATGAAAAACTGTTTTTT. Amino acid sequence: CATSDSRTGFNEKLFF.

The chain joins TRBV11-3 to TRBJ2-7; D gene ambiguous. Trimming cost V 5 bases and J 6 bases, with 17 bases left between them. This CDR3 comprises 14 residues. Germline-derived CDR1 and CDR2 are SGHNT and YENEEA. The CDR3 sequence: CASSPGGTNFEQYF. As DNA, the CDR3 is TGTGCCAGCAGCCCGGGTGGAACGAACTTCGAGCAGTACTTC.

This chain links TRBV5-1 with TRBJ1-3; tentative D call: TRBD1 (6 bases). Germline-derived CDR1 and CDR2 are SGHRS and YFSETQ. The CDR3 consists of 14 residues. V was cut by 1 base and J by 5 bases, with 10 bases left in between. The CDR3, as DNA: TGCGCCAGCAGCTTGAACAGGGAACGAAACACCATATATTTT. It encodes CASSLNRERNTIYF.

The chain recombines TRBV6-2 or TRBV6-3 with TRBJ2-7; weak D call: TRBD1 (6 bases). CDR1 and CDR2 from the germline V gene are MNHEY and SVGEGT. This CDR3 has 12 amino acids. Trimming pared 4 bases from V and 6 bases from J, leaving 10 bases between. The CDR3 DNA follows: TGTGCCAGCAGTTTTGGGGGCGTCGAGCAGTACTTC. Encoded protein: CASSFGGVEQYF.

V and J are TRBV5-1 and TRBJ2-7; tentatively, D is TRBD2 (6 bases). Germline V gene lookup returns CDR1 SGHRS and CDR2 YFSETQ. The CDR3 is 14 amino acids. The germline V and J ends were trimmed by 5 bases and 9 bases, with 21 bases remaining between them. CDR3 loop: CASRADTESGAQYF. The CDR3 DNA reads TGCGCCAGCAGAGCGGACACGGAGTCGGGAGCGCAGTACTTC.

The rearrangement links TRBV7-3 to TRBJ2-5; 9 positions match TRBD2. The germline gives CDR1 SGHTA, CDR2 FQGTGA. The V and J ends lost 1 base and 3 bases, in that order; junction bases with no gene match: 3. The CDR3 runs 15 residues. The CDR3 spells CASSLILAGEETQYF. In DNA form, the CDR3 reads TGTGCCAGCAGCTTAATATTAGCGGGGGAAGAGACCCAGTACTTC.

This chain joins TRBV7-6 and TRBJ2-1; 10 bases align to TRBD2. V lost 4 bases and J lost 0; bases outside the gene matches: 3. Germline lookup yields CDR1 SGHVS and CDR2 FNYEAQ. The CDR3 has 16 amino acids. In DNA, the CDR3 is TGTGCCAGCAGCTCCGTAGCGGGAGGCTCCTACAATGAGCAGTTCTTC. Amino acid sequence: CASSSVAGGSYNEQFF.

The rearrangement links TRBV28 to TRBJ2-1; 12 bases map to TRBD2. CDR3 size: 18 residues. V dropped 2 bases and J dropped 3; count of bases not matched to a gene: 8. From germline, CDR1 is MDHEN and CDR2 SYDVKM. As DNA, the CDR3 is TGTGCCAGCAGTTTAAGCTTACTAGCGGGGGGCTTCTACAATGAGCAGTTCTTC. Its translation: CASSLSLLAGGFYNEQFF.

The chain joins TRBV7-2 to TRBJ1-4; D ambiguous. Per the germline V gene, CDR1 is SGHTA and CDR2 is FQGNSA. V dropped 2 bases and J dropped 0 bases, with 10 bases sitting between them. The CDR3 has 16 residues. CDR3 DNA sequence: TGTGCCAGCAGCTTAACACGAGGAGCAACTAATGAAAAACTGTTTTTT. Its translation: CASSLTRGATNEKLFF. The full variable domain, rest sourced from reference TRBV7-2 and TRBJ1-4, is GAGVSQSPSNKVTEKGKDVELRCDPISGHTALYWYRQSLGQGLEFLIYFQGNSAPDKSGLPSDRFSAERTGGSVSTLTIQRTQQEDSAVYLCASSLTRGATNEKLFFGSGTQLSVL.

The rearrangement joins TRBV7-3 to TRBJ2-3, with 15 nucleotides matching TRBD2. This CDR3 comprises 16 residues. Germline loops: CDR1 SGHTA, CDR2 FQGTGA. J gave up 3 bases and V 4 bases, and 2 bases lay outside the gene matches. The CDR3 region is CASSSGLAGGTDTQYF. CDR3 bases: TGTGCCAGCAGCTCGGGACTAGCGGGGGGAACAGATACGCAGTATTTT. Complete variable domain (other parts from reference TRBV7-3 and TRBJ2-3): GAGVSQTPSNKVTEKGKYVELRCDPISGHTALYWYRQSLGQGPEFLIYFQGTGAADDSGLPNDRFFAVRPEGSVSTLKIQRTERGDSAVYLCASSSGLAGGTDTQYFGPGTRLTVL.

The chain links TRBV25-1 to TRBJ2-7; 11 nucleotides align to TRBD1. Trimming at V came to 8 bases and at J to 1 base, leaving 1 base not matched to a gene. The germline V gene encodes CDR1 MGHDK and CDR2 SYGVNS. The CDR3 is 13 residues long. This CDR3 is CASGQGASYEQYF. CDR3 DNA: TGTGCCAGCGGACAGGGGGCTTCCTACGAGCAGTACTTC.

V and J are TRBV5-1 and TRBJ2-3; the match to TRBD2 covers 8 bases. The CDR3 sequence is 15 residues long. V was clipped by 0 bases and J by 0 bases; unmatched bases: 0. Germline CDR1 SGHRS, CDR2 YFSETQ. In DNA form, the CDR3 reads TGCGCCAGCAGCTTGGAGCGGGGGAGCACAGATACGCAGTATTTT. Residues: CASSLERGSTDTQYF. The full variable domain, its missing parts supplied by reference TRBV5-1 and TRBJ2-3, is KAGVTQTPRYLIKTRGQQVTLSCSPISGHRSVSWYQQTPGQGLQFLFEYFSETQRNKGNFPGRFSGRQFSNSRSEMNVSTLELGDSALYLCASSLERGSTDTQYFGPGTRLTVL.

The chain combines TRBV4-1 with TRBJ1-2; TRBD1 is a possible D gene (5 bases). The germline gives CDR1 MGHRA, CDR2 YSYEKL. Trimming shortened V by 0 bases and J by 4 bases, and 18 bases separated the two germline ends. The length of the CDR3 is 17 residues. For the CDR3, the DNA is TGCGCCAGCAGCCAAGAATTTTGGACCCTAAGGGGCTATGGCTACACCTTC. Residues: CASSQEFWTLRGYGYTF.

This chain uses TRBV7-8 with TRBJ1-5; D gene uncertain. CDR1 SGHVS and CDR2 FQNEAQ come from the germline V gene. V lost 2 bases to trimming and J lost 4 bases, with 6 bases between them. The CDR3 consists of 13 residues. This chain's CDR3 is CASSLNSNQPQHF. CDR3 nucleotide sequence: TGTGCCAGCAGCTTAAACTCAAATCAGCCCCAGCATTTT.

J is TRBJ2-4 and V is TRBV6-6; possibly TRBD2 for D (7 bases). V was pared by 7 bases and J by 11 bases, with 15 bases between. This CDR3 is built from 12 residues. Germline-derived CDR1 and CDR2 are MNHNY and SVGAGI (reference sequence). CDR3 loop: CASNQGGAVQYF. For the CDR3, the DNA is TGTGCCAGCAACCAAGGGGGGGCTGTTCAGTACTTC.

The chain combines TRBV29-1 with TRBJ2-1, with TRBD2 matching 8 bases. The length of the CDR3 is 14 residues. The germline V gene has CDR1 SQVTM and CDR2 ANQGSEA. After removal of 4 bases from V and 5 bases from J, the junction contained 7 bases not matched to a gene. CDR3 in amino acids: CSVGSRGVDNEQFF. CDR3 nucleotide sequence: TGCAGCGTTGGGTCGCGGGGGGTCGACAATGAGCAGTTCTTC.

This rearrangement joins TRBV30 to TRBJ1-6, with TRBD1 identical over 7 bases. The germline gives CDR1 GTSNPN, CDR2 SVGIG (reference sequence). This CDR3 has 14 residues. Trimming took 1 base from V and 7 from J; bases not matched to a gene: 4. The CDR3 here is CAWSGGQNNSPLHF. The DNA of the CDR3 is TGTGCCTGGAGTGGGGGACAGAACAATTCACCCCTCCACTTT. Combining the CDR3 with reference TRBV30 and TRBJ1-6 gives the whole variable domain SQTIHQWPATLVQPVGSPLSLECTVEGTSNPNLYWYRQAAGRGLQLLFYSVGIGQISSEVPQNLSASRPQDRQFILSSKKLLLSDSGFYLCAWSGGQNNSPLHFGNGTRLTVT.

The CDR3 region has the DNA TGCGCCAGCAGCCAAGAGGTTCCCGGGGGCTACACCTTC. Its protein product is CASSQEVPGGYTF. The rearrangement joins TRBV4-1 to TRBJ1-2; unclear D gene. The germline CDR1 and CDR2 sequences are MGHRA and YSYEKL. Deletions cut 0 bases from V and 8 bases from J, with 10 bases between. The CDR3 consists of 13 residues.